Listed here are 6 T cell receptor beta chains from one sample, sequenced in a study of lymphopenia after photon versus proton radiotherapy. Method: immunoSEQ multiplex PCR; TCRdb's copy keeps in-frame clones and lacks some. The sample has around 4,200 clones; around 69% are singletons. The specimen was peripheral blood, collected from a patient treated with proton-based radiotherapy. These receptors all come from a man older than 75 with esophageal cancer.

The chain combines TRBV6-5 with TRBJ2-4; no reliable D call. The germline CDR1 and CDR2 sequences are MNHEY and SVGAGI. Trimming removed 5 bases from V and 7 bases from J, with 12 bases in between. This CDR3 spans 13 amino acids. The CDR3 loop is CASSQVTTNIQYF. Here the CDR3 DNA reads TGTGCCAGCAGTCAGGTCACTACGAACATTCAGTACTTC.

This chain uses TRBV7-3 with TRBJ2-1; TRBD2 matches 8 bases. The germline gives CDR1 SGHTA, CDR2 FQGTGA. There are 16 residues in the CDR3. The ends lost 5 bases at V and 0 bases at J; junction bases unmatched: 6. The CDR3 reads CASSLSGASSYNEQFF. As DNA, the CDR3 is TGTGCCAGCAGCCTTAGCGGGGCTAGCTCCTACAATGAGCAGTTCTTC.

The V call is TRBV11-3, the J call TRBJ2-3; 13 nucleotides align to TRBD2. Per germline, CDR1 SGHNT and CDR2 YENEEA. Germline trimming cut 5 bases from V and 5 bases from J; bases unmatched to any gene: 4. The CDR3 has 15 residues. Written as DNA, the CDR3 is TGTGCCAGCAGCCGGACTAGCGGGGGTGGAGATACGCAGTATTTT. Translating gives CASSRTSGGGDTQYF.

On this clone: It differs at one base from a far larger clone, so likely a read error. The same CDR3 also results from other DNA sequences found in this sample. The chain has TRBV9 and TRBJ2-3; 8 positions agree with TRBD2. The germline V gene has CDR1 SGDLS and CDR2 YYNGEE. This CDR3 is 17 amino acids long. The CDR3 loop is CASSALGGAGLADTQYF. In DNA form, the CDR3 reads TGCGCCAGCAGCGCGCTCGGGGGGGCGGGCTTAGCAGATACGCAGTATTTT.

The chain uses TRBV25-1 and TRBJ1-6; no reliable D call. Germline V gene sequence: CDR1 MGHDK, CDR2 SYGVNS. The germline V and J ends were trimmed by 1 base and 8 bases, with 12 bases remaining between them. This CDR3 contains 15 residues. In DNA, the CDR3 is TGTGCCAGCAGTGAATCGAGGACGGGAGATTCACCCCTCCACTTT. It specifies CASSESRTGDSPLHF.

In its sample, this clone ranks as medium-sized. The chain joins TRBV7-3 to TRBJ1-2; D gene unclear. Germline values: CDR1 SGHTA, CDR2 FQGTGA. V lost 8 bases and J 7 bases, leaving 17 bases between the germline ends. This CDR3 has 13 residues. CDR3 bases: TGTGCCAGCGGTCTTGCGGGGATTTCTGGCTACACCTTC. As protein: CASGLAGISGYTF.